This T cell receptor (beta chain) was documented in a study of control samples from healthy donors and cancer patients. The assay was immunoSEQ multiplex PCR, and TCRdb's table has in-frame clones only and misses some. The profile covers around 50,000 clones, with around 93% appearing a single time and approximately 0.95% taken by the ten largest. This CDR3 spans 13 amino acids. V lost 2 bases, J lost 0 bases, and 5 bases lay in between. Germline-derived CDR1 and CDR2 are KGHSH and LQKENI. This clone appeared a single time. V usage is TRBV18 and J usage is TRBJ2-7; D remains ambiguous. The TCR was taken from a young man with colorectal cancer. The source material was PBMCs. CDR3 coding DNA: TGTGCCAGCTCACCAGATAACTCCTACGAGCAGTACGTC. Amino acids: CASSPDNSYEQYV.